Presented here are 20 T cell receptor beta chains from one specimen sequenced in a study of T cell clones after liver transplantation. Assay used: immunoSEQ multiplex PCR; TCRdb lists only in-frame clones, some missing. The sample has about 70,000 clones, under 90% seen once. The source was CD4+ T cells from blood, collected 12 months after liver transplant. All receptors derive from a human patient who received a liver transplant. Some T cells may have come from the graft donor.

The chain uses TRBV28 and TRBJ1-3; 10 nucleotides agree with TRBD1. Germline V gene data show CDR1 as MDHEN and CDR2 as SYDVKM. Losses at the gene ends were 6 bases for V and 4 bases for J; bases not matched to a gene: 12. The CDR3 is 17 residues long. Here the CDR3 reads CASRTGTGDLRGNTIYF. The DNA of the CDR3 is TGTGCCAGCAGGACCGGGACAGGGGATCTGCGGGGAAACACCATATATTTT.

V usage is TRBV28 and J usage is TRBJ2-3; D is possibly TRBD1 or TRBD2 (8 bases each). In germline, CDR1 is MDHEN, CDR2 SYDVKM. The germline V and J ends were trimmed by 4 bases and 5 bases, with 19 bases remaining between them. There are 16 residues in the CDR3. The CDR3 loop is CASSWQGALAGDTQYF. The CDR3, as DNA: TGTGCCAGCAGTTGGCAGGGGGCCCTAGCGGGAGATACGCAGTATTTT.

Only one count was recorded for this clone. The chain recombines TRBV19 with TRBJ2-6, with 7 nucleotides matching TRBD1. Germline V lookup: CDR1 LNHDA, CDR2 SQIVND (reference sequence). CDR3 length equals 16 residues. J gave up 0 bases and V 5 bases, and 4 bases lay outside the gene matches. In nucleotides, the CDR3 is TGTGCCAGTAGTGACAGGGCCAGCTCTGGGGCCAACGTCCTGACTTTC. Protein product: CASSDRASSGANVLTF.

The gene calls are TRBV29-1 and TRBJ1-2, with no clear D. The CDR3 runs 12 residues. From germline, CDR1 is SQVTM and CDR2 ANQGSEA. With 1 base removed from V and 5 bases from J, the gap between germline ends came to 8 bases. The chain's CDR3 is CSVEVPPYGYTF. CDR3 bases: TGCAGCGTTGAAGTCCCACCATATGGCTACACCTTC.

This sequence joins TRBV5-1 and TRBJ2-2; D possibly corresponds to TRBD2 (6 bases). Germline V gene data show CDR1 as SGHRS and CDR2 as YFSETQ. The V end was cut by 2 bases, the J end by 6 bases, with 14 bases between. The CDR3 consists of 15 residues. The CDR3 region has the DNA TGCGCCAGCAGCTTTCAAGCGGGTGTCGCCGGGGAGCTGTTTTTT. This gives the protein CASSFQAGVAGELFF.

The chain joins TRBV5-6 to TRBJ1-3; the D is unclear. This CDR3 is 15 amino acids long. Trimming stripped 4 bases from V and 0 bases from J, with 11 bases between. Germline V lookup: CDR1 SGHDT, CDR2 YYEEEE. The CDR3: CASSRGSSSGNTIYF. CDR3 DNA: TGTGCCAGCAGCCGCGGGAGCAGCTCTGGAAACACCATATATTTT.

This clone has more than one count but fewer than ten. The V gene is TRBV19, the J gene TRBJ1-2; D gene unclear. Trimming left V 1 base short and J 3 bases short, with 6 bases between. The germline V gene encodes CDR1 LNHDA and CDR2 SQIVND (reference sequence). There are 13 residues in the CDR3. The CDR3 DNA follows: TGTGCCAGTAGTATAGGCGTGGACTATGGCTACACCTTC. The encoded protein is CASSIGVDYGYTF.

The chain recombines TRBV28 with TRBJ2-1, with 16 bases identical to TRBD2. The CDR3 extends over 17 amino acids. Germline loops: CDR1 MDHEN, CDR2 SYDVKM. The junction had 2 bases not matched to a gene; V was cut back by 1 base and J by 5 bases. CDR3 region: CASSLFGTSGRDNEQFF. CDR3 sequence (DNA): TGTGCCAGCAGTTTATTTGGGACTAGCGGGAGGGACAATGAGCAGTTCTTC. Drawing the rest from reference TRBV28 and TRBJ2-1, the complete variable domain is DVKVTQSSRYLVKRTGEKVFLECVQDMDHENMFWYRQDPGLGLRLIYFSYDVKMKEKGDIPEGYSVSREKKERFSLILESASTNQTSMYLCASSLFGTSGRDNEQFFGPGTRLTVL.

V is TRBV28 and J is TRBJ2-3; TRBD2 aligns across 7 bases. Per germline, CDR1 MDHEN and CDR2 SYDVKM. CDR3 length: 15 residues. J lost 6 bases, V lost 6 bases, and 12 bases had no gene match. CDR3 amino acids: CASSPTRGGADTQYF. The CDR3 nucleotides read TGTGCCAGCAGCCCCACGCGCGGGGGAGCGGATACGCAGTATTTT.

V gene TRBV7-3 combines with J gene TRBJ1-2, with 9 bases matching TRBD1. The V segment lost 3 bases and the J segment 14 bases; nucleotides outside the gene matches: 10. The CDR3 is made up of 13 amino acids. The V gene's germline CDR1 is SGHTA and CDR2 FQGTGA. CDR3: CASSFRTGQGRTF. CDR3 DNA sequence: TGTGCCAGCAGCTTCCGAACGGGACAGGGAAGAACCTTC.

DNA of the CDR3: TGTGCCAGCAGCCCCGGGACACTCGCTTTCTTT. It is translated as CASSPGTLAFF. The chain is built from TRBV6-6 and TRBJ1-1; D is possibly TRBD1 (6 bases). Trimming removed 6 bases from V and 11 bases from J, with 13 bases in between. CDR1 is MNHNY and CDR2 is SVGAGI in the germline V gene (reference sequence). The CDR3 runs 11 residues.

This clone was counted a few times. J is TRBJ1-2 and V is TRBV28; 7 nucleotides match TRBD1. V was clipped by 7 bases and J by 7 bases; unmatched bases: 3. The germline V gene has CDR1 MDHEN and CDR2 SYDVKM. There are 11 residues in the CDR3. CDR3 sequence (DNA): TGTGCCAGCACTGACAGGGTTGGCTACACCTTC. Encoded protein: CASTDRVGYTF.

The chain joins TRBV28 to TRBJ2-1; D unclear. This CDR3 has 14 amino acids. Germline CDR1 is MDHEN and CDR2 is SYDVKM. V was pared by 1 base and J by 8 bases, with 12 bases between. The CDR3 reads CASSLLRSPHEQFF. DNA for the CDR3: TGTGCCAGCAGTTTATTAAGGTCCCCCCATGAGCAGTTCTTC.

The chain has TRBV19 and TRBJ1-5; a possible D gene is TRBD1 (5 bases). CDR3 length: 14 residues. Germline-derived CDR1 and CDR2 are LNHDA and SQIVND (reference sequence). V was shortened by 3 bases and J by 3 bases, with 9 bases between the two germline ends. The CDR3 sequence is CASSIIGDNQPQHF. The CDR3 coding sequence is TGTGCCAGTAGTATCATAGGGGACAATCAGCCCCAGCATTTT.

The rearrangement uses TRBV19 and TRBJ1-2; D is unresolved. CDR3 length equals 13 residues. Per germline, CDR1 LNHDA and CDR2 SQIVND (reference sequence). V was clipped by 7 bases and J by 5 bases, with 14 bases between them. The CDR3: CASTLRSGYGYTF. Here the CDR3 DNA reads TGTGCCAGTACCCTAAGGTCGGGGTATGGCTACACCTTC.

The chain carries TRBV4-3 and TRBJ2-7, with 8 bases that match TRBD2. Trimming at V came to 1 base and at J to 7 bases, leaving 6 bases not matched to a gene. CDR1 and CDR2 from the germline V gene are LGHNA and YSLEER. The CDR3 length is 14 residues. CDR3 in DNA: TGCGCCAGCAGCCAAGGGTCGGGAGGGCTGGAGCAGTACTTC. Translation gives CASSQGSGGLEQYF.

The CDR3 sequence: CASSVGAGVSYNEQFF. The CDR3 DNA reads as TGTGCCAGCAGCGTAGGGGCGGGAGTATCCTACAATGAGCAGTTCTTC. The V gene is TRBV9, the J gene TRBJ2-1; 7 bases are a match to TRBD2. V gave up 0 bases and J gave up 1 base; unmatched junction bases: 4. The length of the CDR3 is 16 residues. Germline CDR1 is SGDLS and CDR2 is YYNGEE.

The gene calls are TRBV28 and TRBJ1-3, with 7 bases lining up with TRBD1. Germline V lookup: CDR1 MDHEN, CDR2 SYDVKM. V dropped 6 bases and J dropped 0; count of bases not matched to a gene: 11. The CDR3 covers 17 residues. This CDR3 is CASSLPGQKYSGNTIYF. The CDR3 region has the DNA TGTGCCAGCAGCCTACCGGGACAGAAATACTCTGGAAACACCATATATTTT. The variable domain in full, completed from reference TRBV28 and TRBJ1-3, reads DVKVTQSSRYLVKRTGEKVFLECVQDMDHENMFWYRQDPGLGLRLIYFSYDVKMKEKGDIPEGYSVSREKKERFSLILESASTNQTSMYLCASSLPGQKYSGNTIYFGEGSWLTVV.

The chain recombines TRBV18 with TRBJ1-1; 7 nucleotides match TRBD1. CDR1 is KGHSH and CDR2 is LQKENI in the germline V gene. The CDR3 is 15 residues long. V shed 2 bases, J shed 0 bases, and the junction held 3 bases outside the gene matches. CDR3 in DNA: TGTGCCAGCTCACCAATTGGGACAGTGAACACTGAAGCTTTCTTT. Translated, it gives CASSPIGTVNTEAFF.

This clone was seen more than once but under ten times. V and J are TRBV7-2 and TRBJ2-2, with D perhaps matching TRBD1 (6 bases). Trimming pared 6 bases from V and 5 bases from J, leaving 13 bases between. This CDR3 region has 14 residues. Germline V gene lookup returns CDR1 SGHTA and CDR2 FQGNSA. CDR3 sequence: CASRLSRGTGELFF. DNA of the CDR3: TGTGCCAGCAGACTCTCCAGGGGAACCGGGGAGCTGTTTTTT. The variable domain in full, completed from reference TRBV7-2 and TRBJ2-2, reads GAGVSQSPSNKVTEKGKDVELRCDPISGHTALYWYRQSLGQGLEFLIYFQGNSAPDKSGLPSDRFSAERTGGSVSTLTIQRTQQEDSAVYLCASRLSRGTGELFFGEGSRLTVL.